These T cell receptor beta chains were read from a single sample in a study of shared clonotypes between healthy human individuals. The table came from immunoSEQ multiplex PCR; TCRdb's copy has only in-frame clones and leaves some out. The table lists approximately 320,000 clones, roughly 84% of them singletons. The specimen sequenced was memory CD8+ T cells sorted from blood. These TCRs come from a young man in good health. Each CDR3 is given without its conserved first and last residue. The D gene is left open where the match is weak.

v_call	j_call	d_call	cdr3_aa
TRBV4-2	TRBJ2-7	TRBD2	ASSPLAGPEEQY
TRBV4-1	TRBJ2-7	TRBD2	ASAVAGDWKEQY
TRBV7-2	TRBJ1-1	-	ASSSSQGLMNTEAF
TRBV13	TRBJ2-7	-	ASSVGRLPWD
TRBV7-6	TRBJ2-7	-	ASTPGGGGPYEQY
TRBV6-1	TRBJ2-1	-	ASSEIGYTGYNEQF
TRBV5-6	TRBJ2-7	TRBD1	ASSLAGTGVLYEQY
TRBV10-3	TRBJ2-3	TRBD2	AARTSGGPTDTQY
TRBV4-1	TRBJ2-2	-	ASSLGGGIGELF
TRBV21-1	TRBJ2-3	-	ASSNSSGGDLDRCTDTQY
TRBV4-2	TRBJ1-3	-	ASSHVTGRTGRNTIY
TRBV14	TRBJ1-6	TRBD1	ASSETTGRGRGPLH
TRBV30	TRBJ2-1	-	AWSRGYEQF
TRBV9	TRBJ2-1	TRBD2	ASSVVGLASHNEQF
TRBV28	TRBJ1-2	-	ASSTSREGPYGYT
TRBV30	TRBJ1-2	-	ALWEGSSNYGYT
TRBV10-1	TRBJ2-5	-	ASSEGVGETQY
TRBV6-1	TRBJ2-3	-	ASSERGRDTDTQY
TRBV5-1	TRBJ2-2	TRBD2	ASSFLTSGRAPNTGELF
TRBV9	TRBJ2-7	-	ASSVEGGALSSYEQY
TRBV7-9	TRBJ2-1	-	ASSQDNLNEQF
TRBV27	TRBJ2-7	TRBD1	ASSKSPGTGNHEQY
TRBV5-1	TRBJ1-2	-	ASSYREGLLGYT
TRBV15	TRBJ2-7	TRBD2	ATSERENYEQY
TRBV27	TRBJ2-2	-	ASSPQGYTGELF
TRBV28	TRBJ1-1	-	ASSLERTLNTEAF
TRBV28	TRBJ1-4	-	ASSATQGSYEKLF
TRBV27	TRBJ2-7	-	ASRLTMAYEQY
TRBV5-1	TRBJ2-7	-	ASSLIGQGSEQY
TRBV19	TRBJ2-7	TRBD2	ASSIVRTSIYEQY
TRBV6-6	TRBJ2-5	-	ACHNGVVGTQY
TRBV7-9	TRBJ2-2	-	ASSGAGELF
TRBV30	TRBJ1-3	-	ACSRFAPYSGNTIY
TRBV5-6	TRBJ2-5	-	ASSLTRGRGTQY
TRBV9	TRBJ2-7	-	ASSAGLTYEQY
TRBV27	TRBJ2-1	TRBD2	ASSLASGGYNEQF
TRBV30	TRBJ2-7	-	ALGARFPYEQY
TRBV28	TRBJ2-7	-	ASSLRVYEQY
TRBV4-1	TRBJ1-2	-	ASSQGAGTGYGYT
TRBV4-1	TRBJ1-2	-	ASSGRLVDFSYGYT
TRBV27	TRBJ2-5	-	ASSLLGAGETQY
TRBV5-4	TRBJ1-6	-	ASSLDNSPLH
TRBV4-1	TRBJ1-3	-	ASSPGSSGNTIY
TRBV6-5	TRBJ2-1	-	ASSPWLGNEQF
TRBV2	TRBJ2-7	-	ASSYPTGTSYEQY
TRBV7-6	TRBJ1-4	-	ASRQGQFATNEKLF
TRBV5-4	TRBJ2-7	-	ASSPIELADYEQY
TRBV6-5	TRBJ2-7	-	ASSQPGDEQY
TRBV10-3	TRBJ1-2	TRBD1	AIRQGNYGYT
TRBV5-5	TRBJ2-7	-	ASTREWGGSYEQY
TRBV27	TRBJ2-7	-	ASSPQGYEQY
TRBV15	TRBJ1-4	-	ATSRDRGYNEKLF
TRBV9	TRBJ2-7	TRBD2	ASSVSGGPYEQY
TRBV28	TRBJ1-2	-	ASRMGYGYT
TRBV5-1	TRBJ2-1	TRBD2	ASSLALGLVRVGEQF